This T cell receptor beta chain was identified in a study of shared clonotypes between healthy human individuals. Generated by immunoSEQ multiplex PCR, the TCRdb table keeps only in-frame clones and is missing some. Here the sample spans approximately 500,000 clones, 60% to 80% being singletons. In its sample, this clone was seen a few times. This TCR was sampled from a woman aged 40 to 49 in good health. Some clones in this sample may be carry-over from other donors' samples. The specimen was PBMCs.

CDR3 coding DNA: TGTGCCAGCAGCATTAGGACTAGCGTTAACAATGAGCAGTTCTTC. This translates into CASSIRTSVNNEQFF. The rearrangement uses TRBV9 and TRBJ2-1; 9 bases match TRBD2. J was trimmed by 5 bases and V by 4 bases; bases with no gene match: 7. The V gene's germline CDR1 is SGDLS and CDR2 YYNGEE. CDR3 length: 15 amino acids.